The source of this T cell receptor beta chain is a study of early T cells in non-severe SARS-CoV-2 infection (dated by TCRdb to the early 2020s). For context, the study as a whole: TCR sequencing used bulk RNA from unsorted whole blood, so alpha and beta chains could not be paired.

The CDR3 numbers 16 residues from cysteine through phenylalanine. The read is trimmed to its CDR3 DNA, 48 bases read in frame from base 1. The V and J ends are trimmed by 3 bases and 1 base, leaving 12 bases between them. Reading the germline V gene (reference sequence) gives CDR1 SEHNR and CDR2 FQNEAQ. This clonotype was detected many times. Its binding antigen is unknown. Base qualities are not recorded, but no much larger clone differs from it by a single base. Libraries were prepared through 5' RACE. The data were produced on a NextSeq 500. Unique molecular identifiers were attached to individual cDNA molecules in the TCR library protocol so that sequencing error and PCR bias could be corrected. TCR alpha and beta chains were both sequenced, and the abundances of alpha and beta sequences in each sample were closely correlated with each other. The study's processing was this. Decombinator V4 was used to annotate TCR sequences for V gene, J gene and CDR3. Expanded TCRs were defined as changing significantly between any two time points under a Poisson model with p below 0.0001. TCR abundances were normalised to the total number of TCRs sequenced in each sample and reported as counts per million. TRAV1-2 paired with TRAJ12, TRAJ20 or TRAJ33 defined MAIT TCRs, while TRAV10 paired with TRAJ18 defined iNKT TCRs. A search of VDJdb, accessed on 1 November 2021, was run for TCRs annotated to CMV, EBV and SARS-CoV-2, with TCRs annotated for multiple antigens excluded. TCRdb reanalyzed the raw reads on its own, using fastp at Q25 for trimming and MiXCR for clone calling, and kept in-frame beta chains. Rows are combined by CDR3 protein, so each entry shows the most common genes and DNA. TCRdb's processing, not the authors', yielded these V and J calls. The sample table records about 64,000 distinct CDR3 sequences; about an eighth of these occur just once. The top ten constitute more than 3.5% of the sample.

Findings and caveats that apply to the study as a whole: VDJdb matching was skewed toward anti-spike CD8 responses and likely underestimated virus-specific expansions, missing private and CD4 specificities.

A case-control design nested within a healthcare worker cohort in London, UK, was used, with weekly nasopharyngeal swab PCR tests and blood sampling performed. Healthcare workers were recruited between 23 and 31 March 2020, during the week of the UK lockdown, and were followed weekly for up to about 16 weeks. The sample was whole blood. The rearrangement joined TRBV7-9 to TRBJ2-2, with TRBD1 tentatively as D gene (6 bases match). The receptor comes from an adult who was a healthcare worker with PCR-confirmed SARS-CoV-2 infection or an uninfected control (not recorded which). In nucleotide form, the sequence is TGTGCCAGCAGCTTGGCAGGGGCTAAGAACACCGGGGAGCTGTTTTTT. The translation is CASSLAGAKNTGELFF.